These 27 T cell receptor beta chains were sequenced from one sample in a study of blood T cell repertoires in COVID-19. Some clones are missing from TCRdb's copy, which holds only in-frame ones; the method was immunoSEQ multiplex PCR. The sample gives about 240,000 clones, more than 75% of which show up once; 0.9% to 1% is in the top ten. What was sequenced was peripheral blood. The receptor set was obtained from a woman aged 40-49 years who had recovered from COVID-19.

This chain connects TRBV16 to TRBJ1-5, with D perhaps TRBD1 (5 bases). CDR3 length: 16 residues. The germline V gene has CDR1 KGHSY and CDR2 FQNENV. Between the trimmed V and J ends, which lost 0 bases and 7 bases, there was a span of 16 bases. CDR3: CASSQSLGLRSQPQHF. The CDR3 nucleotides are TGTGCCAGCAGCCAATCGCTGGGGCTCAGGTCACAGCCCCAGCATTTT.

V and J are TRBV27 and TRBJ2-1; unclear D gene. Trimming cost V 3 bases and J 2 bases, with 5 bases left between them. This CDR3 region has 13 residues. Germline V gene sequence: CDR1 MNHEY, CDR2 SMNVEV (reference sequence). For the CDR3, the DNA is TGTGCCAGCAGTTTTGCAGCCTACAATGAGCAGTTCTTC. Translating it yields CASSFAAYNEQFF.

The chain links TRBV5-1 to TRBJ2-6; D might be TRBD2 (5 bases). The germline V gene has CDR1 SGHRS and CDR2 YFSETQ. This CDR3 contains 14 residues. V lost 7 bases, J lost 0 bases, and 8 bases lay in between. CDR3 nucleotides: TGCGCCAGCCAAGAGGGCTCTGGGGCCAACGTCCTGACTTTC. This encodes CASQEGSGANVLTF.

V and J are TRBV4-1 and TRBJ2-3; 12 bases map to TRBD1. CDR3 length: 17 residues. The J segment lost 8 bases and the V segment lost 2 bases, leaving 11 bases of the junction unmatched. Looked up from germline, CDR1 is MGHRA and CDR2 is YSYEKL. CDR3 residues: CASSQTTPGQGASTQYF. The CDR3 nucleotides are TGCGCCAGCAGCCAAACGACCCCGGGACAGGGGGCGAGTACGCAGTATTTT.

This clone has a single count. Here the CDR3 reads CASSRGRGHGYTF. In nucleotides, the CDR3 is TGTGCCAGCAGTAGGGGGCGAGGACATGGCTACACCTTC. The chain uses TRBV7-3 and TRBJ1-2; 7 positions match TRBD1. Germline lookup yields CDR1 SGHTA and CDR2 FQGTGA. The V and J ends lost 6 bases and 6 bases, in that order; junction bases with no gene match: 7. The CDR3 consists of 13 residues. Using reference TRBV7-3 and TRBJ1-2 for the parts outside the CDR3, the full variable domain is GAGVSQTPSNKVTEKGKYVELRCDPISGHTALYWYRQSLGQGPEFLIYFQGTGAADDSGLPNDRFFAVRPEGSVSTLKIQRTERGDSAVYLCASSRGRGHGYTFGSGTRLTVV.

The rearrangement uses TRBV7-3 and TRBJ2-5, with a tentative D call TRBD2 (6 bases). Trimming took 5 bases from V and 5 from J, leaving 15 bases between them. The CDR3 covers 14 residues. In germline, CDR1 is SGHTA, CDR2 FQGTGA. The CDR3 coding sequence is TGTGCCAGCAGCCCCAGTGGGGGGAGGGAGACCCAGTACTTC. This gives the protein CASSPSGGRETQYF.

The V gene is TRBV2, the J gene TRBJ2-7, with 14 nucleotides matching TRBD2. The CDR3 loop spans 15 amino acids. The germline V gene encodes CDR1 SNHLY and CDR2 FYNNEI. Unmatched junction bases numbered 4, after V lost 5 bases and J lost 4 bases. The CDR3 region is CASSPRLAGGYEQYF. DNA of the CDR3: TGTGCCAGCAGTCCCAGACTAGCGGGAGGGTACGAGCAGTACTTC. The variable domain in full, with the rest retrieved from reference TRBV2 and TRBJ2-7, is EPEVTQTPSHQVTQMGQEVILRCVPISNHLYFYWYRQILGQKVEFLVSFYNNEISEKSEIFDDQFSVERPDGSNFTLKIRSTKLEDSAMYFCASSPRLAGGYEQYFGPGTRLTVT.

This clone has a handful of counts. The chain carries TRBV6-2 or TRBV6-3 and TRBJ1-1, with D tentatively TRBD1 (5 bases). The germline CDR1 and CDR2 sequences are MNHEY and SVGEGT. V lost 3 bases, J lost 0 bases, and 20 bases lay in between. The CDR3 has 18 amino acids. CDR3 residues: CASSYARPGGWVNTEAFF. The CDR3 nucleotides read TGTGCCAGCAGTTATGCCCGCCCGGGGGGTTGGGTGAACACTGAAGCTTTCTTT.

V and J are TRBV7-9 and TRBJ2-7; TRBD2 agrees at 11 bases. Germline CDR1 and CDR2: SEHNR and FQNEAQ (reference sequence). This CDR3 contains 15 residues. The V and J ends lost 5 bases and 6 bases, in that order; junction bases with no gene match: 9. The CDR3 region has the DNA TGTGCCAGCAGCCCCCAACTAGCGGGAGTTCGCGAGCAGTACTTC. Translation gives CASSPQLAGVREQYF. The full variable domain, completed using reference TRBV7-9 and TRBJ2-7, is DTGVSQNPRHKITKRGQNVTFRCDPISEHNRLYWYRQTLGQGPEFLTYFQNEAQLEKSRLLSDRFSAERPKGSFSTLEIQRTEQGDSAMYLCASSPQLAGVREQYFGPGTRLTVT.

The gene calls are TRBV28 and TRBJ2-7, with D possibly TRBD2 on 7 matching bases. Trimming removed 5 bases at V and 5 bases at J, with 19 bases between. From germline, CDR1 is MDHEN and CDR2 SYDVKM. CDR3 size: 15 residues. CDR3 sequence reads: CASSPRRGLGHEQYV. DNA for the CDR3: TGTGCCAGCAGTCCCCGGCGGGGGCTCGGCCACGAGCAGTACGTC.

The V gene is TRBV19, the J gene TRBJ1-3, with 10 positions matching TRBD1. V dropped 7 bases and J dropped 4; count of bases not matched to a gene: 13. CDR1 LNHDA and CDR2 SQIVND come from the germline V gene (reference sequence). This CDR3 contains 17 residues. For the CDR3, the DNA is TGTGCCAGTACCACGTGGAGCGGGACAGGGGAAGGAAACACCATATATTTT. Protein product: CASTTWSGTGEGNTIYF.

The chain is built from TRBV9 and TRBJ2-1; 9 nucleotides match TRBD2. This CDR3 is 18 amino acids long. The germline V gene has CDR1 SGDLS and CDR2 YYNGEE. V gave up 3 bases and J gave up 4 bases; unmatched junction bases: 14. CDR3 sequence (DNA): TGTGCCAGCAGCGAGGGGCTAGCGGGGACCTGGGGTTACAATGAGCAGTTCTTC. Encoded protein: CASSEGLAGTWGYNEQFF.

The chain combines TRBV9 with TRBJ2-5; tentatively, D is TRBD2 (5 bases). CDR1 is SGDLS, CDR2 YYNGEE, per germline. The CDR3 spans 15 residues. Trimming cost V 0 bases and J 4 bases, with 13 bases left between them. The CDR3 reads CASSVGGSRLETQYF. The DNA for the CDR3 is TGTGCCAGCAGCGTAGGTGGGAGTCGGTTAGAGACCCAGTACTTC.

V usage is TRBV14 and J usage is TRBJ2-6, with TRBD1 identical over 7 bases. The CDR3 runs 18 residues. The germline CDR1 and CDR2 sequences are SGHDN and FVKESK. The trim removed 4 bases at V and 0 bases at J, leaving 9 bases unmatched. CDR3 in DNA: TGTGCCAGCAGCCGATTTCCGGGACAGACCTCTGGGGCCAACGTCCTGACTTTC. Protein: CASSRFPGQTSGANVLTF.

The chain recombines TRBV7-9 with TRBJ2-7, with 7 bases matching TRBD2. The CDR3 consists of 15 residues. The V gene end was trimmed by 5 bases and the J gene end by 1 base; junction bases not matched to a gene: 8. Germline V gene lookup returns CDR1 SEHNR and CDR2 FQNEAQ (reference sequence). The CDR3 nucleotides read TGTGCCAGCAGCCCCCCCGGACTAGTTTCCTACGAGCAGTACGTC. Residues: CASSPPGLVSYEQYV.

V and J are TRBV6-2 or TRBV6-3 and TRBJ2-3; the match to TRBD2 covers 10 bases. The ends lost 3 bases at V and 4 bases at J; junction bases unmatched: 13. The CDR3 covers 18 residues. The germline gives CDR1 MNHEY, CDR2 SVGEGT. For the CDR3, the DNA is TGTGCCAGCAGTTATGGGTTGTCTAGCGGGAGTAGTTCAGATACGCAGTATTTT. It codes for CASSYGLSSGSSSDTQYF.

The V call is TRBV9, the J call TRBJ1-2; D is unclear. The ends were cut back, 0 bases at V and 4 bases at J, with 7 bases in the middle. From germline, CDR1 is SGDLS and CDR2 YYNGEE. This CDR3 has 13 residues. CDR3 DNA: TGTGCCAGCAGCGTAGCTGCGGGCTATGGCTACACCTTC. Translating it yields CASSVAAGYGYTF.

J is TRBJ2-3 and V is TRBV5-1; 10 nucleotides align to TRBD2. CDR3 length equals 15 residues. Germline CDR1 SGHRS, CDR2 YFSETQ. Trimming removed 4 bases from V and 8 bases from J; junction bases left unmatched: 10. The CDR3 nucleotides are TGCGCCAGCAGCACCCTAGCGGGAGAGGCCCCTACGCAGTATTTT. It codes for CASSTLAGEAPTQYF.

The chain is built from TRBV11-3 and TRBJ1-2, with no clear D. CDR3 length: 15 amino acids. The germline V gene has CDR1 SGHNT and CDR2 YENEEA. V was pared by 5 bases and J by 4 bases, with 17 bases between. CDR3 nucleotide sequence: TGTGCCAGCAGCCCTGACCAACTTAGCACCTATGGCTACACCTTC. Protein sequence: CASSPDQLSTYGYTF.

The rearrangement uses TRBV6-5 and TRBJ1-2; tentative D call: TRBD1 (5 bases). The CDR3 has 13 residues. V was shortened by 7 bases and J by 1 base, with 10 bases between the two germline ends. CDR1 and CDR2 (germline): MNHEY, SVGAGI. CDR3 residues: CASTKGDNYGYTF. The DNA of the CDR3 is TGTGCCAGCACCAAAGGGGATAACTATGGCTACACCTTC.

V usage is TRBV30 and J usage is TRBJ2-1; perhaps TRBD2 as D (6 bases). The V gene lost 0 bases and the J gene lost 1 base, with 10 bases spanning the gap. There are 15 residues in the CDR3. CDR1 is GTSNPN and CDR2 is SVGIG in the germline V gene (reference sequence). The chain's CDR3 is CAWSVAGTSYNEQFF. CDR3 nucleotide sequence: TGTGCCTGGAGTGTGGCGGGAACTTCCTACAATGAGCAGTTCTTC.

The sample holds one count of this clone. The chain is built from TRBV27 and TRBJ2-5, with 7 bases aligning to TRBD2. Germline lookup yields CDR1 MNHEY and CDR2 SMNVEV (reference sequence). The CDR3 spans 16 residues. The V and J ends lost 1 base and 0 bases, in that order; junction bases with no gene match: 5. The CDR3, as DNA: TGTGCCAGCAGTTTATGGGGGGGAGGGCACCAAGAGACCCAGTACTTC. Translation: CASSLWGGGHQETQYF.

This clone was detected a few times. V is TRBV30 and J is TRBJ2-7, with a possible D match to TRBD1 (6 bases). CDR1 GTSNPN and CDR2 SVGIG come from the germline V gene (reference sequence). The CDR3 extends over 15 amino acids. The ends were cut back, 3 bases at V and 3 bases at J, with 18 bases in the middle. CDR3 sequence (DNA): TGTGCCTGGAGCGGCGGGTGGGGGCCCCACTACGAGCAGTACTTC. Amino acid sequence: CAWSGGWGPHYEQYF. The whole variable domain, remainder taken from reference TRBV30 and TRBJ2-7, is SQTIHQWPATLVQPVGSPLSLECTVEGTSNPNLYWYRQAAGRGLQLLFYSVGIGQISSEVPQNLSASRPQDRQFILSSKKLLLSDSGFYLCAWSGGWGPHYEQYFGPGTRLTVT.

The genes are TRBV9 and TRBJ1-1; no clear D gene. The CDR3 spans 12 residues. Germline V lookup: CDR1 SGDLS, CDR2 YYNGEE. V lost 5 bases to trimming and J lost 4 bases, with 9 bases between them. The CDR3 DNA reads as TGTGCCAGCAGTGGCCCGGGCACTGAAGCTTTCTTT. This translates into CASSGPGTEAFF.

The V call is TRBV19, the J call TRBJ1-1, with TRBD1 matching 11 bases. The V segment lost 4 bases and the J segment 4 bases; nucleotides outside the gene matches: 8. CDR1 and CDR2 from the germline V gene are LNHDA and SQIVND (reference sequence). The CDR3 is 16 amino acids. The CDR3 DNA is TGTGCCAGTAGTACCGGACAGGGGGCTAGTTTCACTGAAGCTTTCTTT. Amino acids: CASSTGQGASFTEAFF. Based on the CDR3 plus reference TRBV19 and TRBJ1-1, the full variable domain is DGGITQSPKYLFRKEGQNVTLSCEQNLNHDAMYWYRQDPGQGLRLIYYSQIVNDFQKGDIAEGYSVSREKKESFPLTVTSAQKNPTAFYLCASSTGQGASFTEAFFGQGTRLTVV.

The V and J genes are TRBV18 and TRBJ2-6; TRBD1 aligns across 10 bases. The trim removed 1 base at V and 12 bases at J, leaving 12 bases unmatched. This CDR3 spans 17 amino acids. Germline-derived CDR1 and CDR2 are KGHSH and LQKENI. The CDR3 nucleotides read TGTGCCAGCTCACCACTCGAGCCGGGACAGGGGTTAGGCGTCCTGACTTTC. Its translation: CASSPLEPGQGLGVLTF.

The chain links TRBV6-6 to TRBJ2-1; a weak D match, TRBD1 (6 bases). The CDR3 is 16 residues long. Germline V CDR1 and CDR2: MNHNY, SVGAGI (reference sequence). Trimming pared 8 bases from V and 0 bases from J, leaving 17 bases between. The CDR3 bases are TGTGCCAGCCGAACACAAAAGGACAGCTCCTACAATGAGCAGTTCTTC. It is translated as CASRTQKDSSYNEQFF.